This note documents a single TCR beta chain sequence. The record originates from a study of sequential checkpoint blockade in melanoma. Study context: Arm A got nivolumab then ipilimumab; arm B the reverse, 1:1.

This CDR3 is built from 14 residues. V was pared by 1 base and J by 5 bases, with 11 bases between. From germline, CDR1 is SGHVS and CDR2 FQNEAQ. The protocol was immunoSEQ multiplex PCR, while the TCRdb copy is restricted to in-frame clones and leaves out a portion. The table includes 10,000 to 13,000 clones, 69% detected once. Described treatment: randomized to nivolumab then ipilimumab (arm A) or the reverse (arm B). None of the patients previously received DNA-damaging chemotherapy. From thawed PBMCs, live CD3+CD8+ cells negative for CD19 and CD56 were sorted. V and J are TRBV7-8 and TRBJ1-2, with D possibly being TRBD1 (5 bases). This TCR was recovered from a human donor with melanoma. The sequenced sample was CD8+ T cells sorted from blood (inferred from file names), obtained from a patient given nivolumab and ipilimumab in sequence. The DNA of the CDR3 is TGTGCCAGCAGCTTAGGCAGGGCCTGGTATGGCTACACCTTC. Its protein product is CASSLGRAWYGYTF. Complete variable domain (other parts from reference TRBV7-8 and TRBJ1-2): GAGVSQSPRYKVAKRGQDVALRCDPISGHVSLFWYQQALGQGPEFLTYFQNEAQLDKSGLPSDRFFAERPEGSVSTLKIQRTQQEDSAVYLCASSLGRAWYGYTFGSGTRLTVV.